These 28 T cell receptor beta chains originate from one sample sequenced in a study of OX40 agonist ivuxolimab in advanced cancers. Only in-frame clones appear in the TCRdb table, and some are missing; sequencing was by immunoSEQ multiplex PCR. The data contain approximately 100,000 clones, 92% of them seen just once; the ten biggest clones take up roughly 0.5%. The sample was CD4+ or CD8+ T cells sorted from blood, taken in a trial of the OX40 agonist ivuxolimab. These receptor sequences come from an adult with an advanced solid tumor such as melanoma, head and neck, liver or kidney cancer.

The chain combines TRBV29-1 with TRBJ2-1, with D perhaps given as TRBD1 or TRBD2 (5 bases each). Per the germline V gene, CDR1 is SQVTM and CDR2 is ANQGSEA. V lost 5 bases and J lost 8, with 19 bases in between. This CDR3 comprises 14 residues. The CDR3 spells CSVTGTPTGDEQFF. The DNA for the CDR3 is TGCAGCGTTACCGGGACCCCAACCGGGGATGAGCAGTTCTTC.

Comment on this clone: Other DNA sequences in the sample encode the same CDR3. This chain's CDR3 is CASTPGSYNSPLHF. The CDR3, as DNA: TGTGCCAGCACGCCGGGCTCCTATAATTCACCCCTCCACTTT. J is TRBJ1-6 and V is TRBV6-1; D call uncertain. V was cut by 7 bases and J by 0 bases, with 7 bases left in between. CDR1 and CDR2 from the germline V gene are MNHNS and SASEGT. The length of the CDR3 is 14 residues.

The rearrangement uses TRBV5-1 and TRBJ2-7, with 11 nucleotides matching TRBD2. V lost 7 bases and J lost 2; bases outside the gene matches: 5. CDR1 SGHRS and CDR2 YFSETQ come from the germline V gene. The CDR3 loop spans 14 amino acids. This CDR3 reads CASGLAGGAYEQYF. CDR3 sequence (DNA): TGCGCCAGCGGATTAGCGGGAGGGGCCTACGAGCAGTACTTC.

The CDR3 sequence is CASSPGSTGGEGTQYF. The CDR3 DNA follows: TGTGCCAGCTCACCGGGGTCGACAGGGGGAGAAGGGACCCAGTACTTC. The chain links TRBV18 to TRBJ2-5, with 9 bases lining up with TRBD1. The trim removed 3 bases at V and 7 bases at J, leaving 12 bases unmatched. The CDR3 is 16 residues long. In germline, CDR1 is KGHSH, CDR2 LQKENI.

The V gene is TRBV30, the J gene TRBJ2-1, with TRBD2 matching over 7 bases. Germline V gene sequence: CDR1 GTSNPN, CDR2 SVGIG (reference sequence). With 0 bases clipped from V and 1 base from J, the junction kept 9 bases outside the gene matches. The CDR3 spans 17 residues. CDR3 nucleotide sequence: TGTGCCTGGAGTGTACCCCACGGGACTAAGTCCTACAATGAGCAGTTCTTC. Translation gives CAWSVPHGTKSYNEQFF.

This chain connects TRBV9 to TRBJ2-7, with a tentative D call TRBD1 (5 bases). V lost 0 bases, J lost 6 bases, and 13 bases lay in between. The germline CDR1 and CDR2 sequences are SGDLS and YYNGEE. CDR3 size: 14 residues. CDR3 region: CASSVEGIQGEQYF. CDR3 nucleotides: TGTGCCAGCAGCGTAGAGGGGATCCAGGGCGAGCAGTACTTC.

This chain links TRBV9 with TRBJ2-5; no firm D call. With 1 base removed from V and 1 base from J, the gap between germline ends came to 5 bases. The CDR3 is made up of 13 amino acids. Per germline, CDR1 SGDLS and CDR2 YYNGEE. For the CDR3, the DNA is TGTGCCAGCAGCGTAATGTCCCAAGAGACCCAGTACTTC. This translates into CASSVMSQETQYF.

The J gene is TRBJ1-2, the V gene TRBV20-1; D not resolved. Trimming took off 3 bases at V and 6 bases at J, with 5 bases between the two ends. CDR1 is DFQATT, CDR2 SNEGSKA, per germline (reference sequence). This CDR3 region has 10 residues. The CDR3 nucleotides read TGCAGTGCTAGTGGGGATGGCTACACCTTC. It encodes CSASGDGYTF.

The chain carries TRBV18 and TRBJ2-1; 14 bases are a match to TRBD2. After removal of 0 bases from V and 2 bases from J, the junction contained 3 bases not matched to a gene. Per the germline V gene, CDR1 is KGHSH and CDR2 is LQKENI. The CDR3 length is 18 residues. The CDR3 spells CASSPPSTSGGAYNEQFF. The CDR3 nucleotides read TGTGCCAGCTCACCACCGTCGACTAGCGGGGGGGCCTACAATGAGCAGTTCTTC.

The chain has TRBV18 and TRBJ1-6; D perhaps matches TRBD1 (6 bases). CDR1 and CDR2 from the germline V gene are KGHSH and LQKENI. The V end lost 1 base, the J end lost 4 bases, and 11 bases lay between the germline ends. This CDR3 has 16 amino acids. The DNA of the CDR3 is TGTGCCAGCTCACCACGGTCAGGGGATTATAATTCACCCCTCCACTTT. Its translation: CASSPRSGDYNSPLHF.

V and J are TRBV19 and TRBJ2-7; D may be TRBD1 or TRBD2 (6 bases each). This CDR3 is built from 13 residues. With 8 bases removed from V and 5 bases from J, the gap between germline ends came to 16 bases. Germline loops: CDR1 LNHDA, CDR2 SQIVND (reference sequence). This chain's CDR3 is CASVGRRGDEQYF. For the CDR3, the DNA is TGTGCCAGTGTGGGACGGAGGGGGGACGAGCAGTACTTC. Based on the CDR3 plus reference TRBV19 and TRBJ2-7, the full variable domain is DGGITQSPKYLFRKEGQNVTLSCEQNLNHDAMYWYRQDPGQGLRLIYYSQIVNDFQKGDIAEGYSVSREKKESFPLTVTSAQKNPTAFYLCASVGRRGDEQYFGPGTRLTVT.

The genes are TRBV19 and TRBJ2-1, with 10 bases matching TRBD1. V dropped 4 bases and J dropped 4; count of bases not matched to a gene: 1. This CDR3 has 14 residues. The germline V gene encodes CDR1 LNHDA and CDR2 SQIVND (reference sequence). The CDR3 loop is CASSRDRGYNEQFF. CDR3 sequence (DNA): TGTGCCAGTAGTAGGGACAGGGGATACAATGAGCAGTTCTTC.

The V gene is TRBV2, the J gene TRBJ2-6; D is undetermined. Germline values: CDR1 SNHLY, CDR2 FYNNEI. The CDR3 consists of 19 residues. The ends were cut back, 0 bases at V and 0 bases at J, with 15 bases in the middle. The CDR3, as DNA: TGTGCCAGCAGTGAAGCAGGGTCACAGCCTTTCTCTGGGGCCAACGTCCTGACTTTC. Its translation: CASSEAGSQPFSGANVLTF.

This rearrangement joins TRBV18 to TRBJ2-7; TRBD2 matches 8 bases. The V and J ends lost 0 bases and 1 base, in that order; junction bases with no gene match: 2. The CDR3 covers 15 residues. Germline V gene lookup returns CDR1 KGHSH and CDR2 LQKENI. In DNA form, the CDR3 reads TGTGCCAGCTCACCACCAGCGGGAGCTTCCTACGAGCAGTACTTC. Encoded protein: CASSPPAGASYEQYF. Full variable domain (remainder filled in from reference TRBV18 and TRBJ2-7): NAGVMQNPRHLVRRRGQEARLRCSPMKGHSHVYWYRQLPEEGLKFMVYLQKENIIDESGMPKERFSAEFPKEGPSILRIQQVVRGDSAAYFCASSPPAGASYEQYFGPGTRLTVT.

This rearrangement joins TRBV7-9 to TRBJ2-5, with D maybe TRBD2 (6 bases). CDR1 is SEHNR and CDR2 is FQNEAQ in the germline V gene (reference sequence). V shed 5 bases and J shed 4 bases, with 17 bases lying between them. The CDR3 contains 15 residues. CDR3 sequence reads: CASSPGDVGGETQYF. The CDR3 DNA follows: TGTGCCAGCAGCCCTGGGGACGTGGGGGGAGAGACCCAGTACTTC. The full variable domain, completed using reference TRBV7-9 and TRBJ2-5, is DTGVSQNPRHKITKRGQNVTFRCDPISEHNRLYWYRQTLGQGPEFLTYFQNEAQLEKSRLLSDRFSAERPKGSFSTLEIQRTEQGDSAMYLCASSPGDVGGETQYFGPGTRLLVL.

The chain carries TRBV2 and TRBJ1-5; 7 nucleotides align to TRBD1. This CDR3 spans 14 amino acids. The germline gives CDR1 SNHLY, CDR2 FYNNEI. V was pared by 6 bases and J by 7 bases, with 9 bases of the junction left unmatched. The DNA of the CDR3 is TGTGCCAGCAGGACAGGGCCGTCAGGGCAGCCCCAGCATTTT. Amino acid sequence: CASRTGPSGQPQHF. Filled out from reference TRBV2 and TRBJ1-5, the complete variable domain reads EPEVTQTPSHQVTQMGQEVILRCVPISNHLYFYWYRQILGQKVEFLVSFYNNEISEKSEIFDDQFSVERPDGSNFTLKIRSTKLEDSAMYFCASRTGPSGQPQHFGDGTRLSIL.

CDR3 DNA: TGTGCCAGCAGTTACTCCGCACAGTTCAATCAGCCCCAGCATTTT. Translated: CASSYSAQFNQPQHF. The rearrangement joins TRBV6-5 to TRBJ1-5; no clear D gene. CDR3 length equals 15 residues. Trimming removed 0 bases from V and 3 bases from J, with 9 bases in between. Germline CDR1 and CDR2: MNHEY and SVGAGI.

The genes are TRBV6-6 and TRBJ2-7; weak D call: TRBD1 (6 bases). CDR1 is MNHNY, CDR2 SVGAGI, per germline (reference sequence). Trimming removed 8 bases at V and 3 bases at J, with 23 bases between. The CDR3 sequence is 16 residues long. In DNA, the CDR3 is TGTGCCAGCCGCTCAAGAACTCAGGGACAAATCTACGAGCAGTACTTC. Amino acids: CASRSRTQGQIYEQYF.

The genes are TRBV7-2 and TRBJ2-7; D not resolved. Germline V gene data show CDR1 as SGHTA and CDR2 as FQGNSA. The V gene lost 7 bases and the J gene lost 2 bases, with 15 bases spanning the gap. The CDR3 is made up of 14 amino acids. In nucleotides, the CDR3 is TGTGCCAGCATTCCCAGTGGTTTGCCCTACGAGCAGTACTTC. Protein product: CASIPSGLPYEQYF.

The CDR3: CASSQGTTLQPQHF. The CDR3 DNA sequence: TGTGCCAGCAGTCAAGGGACAACACTTCAGCCCCAGCATTTT. The chain combines TRBV27 with TRBJ1-5; D is perhaps TRBD1 (6 bases). The CDR3 totals 14 residues. V gave up 5 bases and J gave up 6 bases, with 14 bases separating them. Germline loops: CDR1 MNHEY, CDR2 SMNVEV (reference sequence).

V gene TRBV5-6 combines with J gene TRBJ2-3; 8 bases fit TRBD2. Unmatched junction bases numbered 10, after V lost 1 base and J lost 3 bases. The CDR3 sequence is 17 residues long. Germline-derived CDR1 and CDR2 are SGHDT and YYEEEE. The CDR3 region has the DNA TGTGCCAGCAGCTTGCGTGGAATTGCGGGAGGAACAGATACGCAGTATTTT. As protein: CASSLRGIAGGTDTQYF.

This chain uses TRBV2 with TRBJ2-5; a weak D match, TRBD2 (6 bases). The CDR3 is 14 residues long. From germline, CDR1 is SNHLY and CDR2 FYNNEI. V lost 8 bases and J lost 5, with 18 bases in between. The CDR3 loop is CASGLIAEGETQYF. The CDR3 nucleotides read TGTGCCAGCGGGCTCATAGCGGAGGGGGAGACCCAGTACTTC.

This clone was seen only once. The chain has TRBV9 and TRBJ1-4, with D tentatively TRBD1 (6 bases). Trimming pared 4 bases from V and 8 bases from J, leaving 21 bases between. Germline V CDR1 and CDR2: SGDLS, YYNGEE. CDR3 length: 16 amino acids. This CDR3 is CASSQSSGGVGEKLFF. The DNA for the CDR3 is TGTGCCAGCAGCCAATCTTCCGGGGGCGTGGGGGAAAAACTGTTTTTT.

The V call is TRBV14, the J call TRBJ1-5; D is unclear. Per the germline V gene, CDR1 is SGHDN and CDR2 is FVKESK. The CDR3 is 13 amino acids. Trimming stripped 0 bases from V and 6 bases from J, with 6 bases between. CDR3 residues: CASSQELRQPQHF. DNA of the CDR3: TGTGCCAGCAGCCAAGAACTCCGTCAGCCCCAGCATTTT.

The rearrangement links TRBV9 to TRBJ2-1; D is possibly TRBD1 (5 bases). Per germline, CDR1 SGDLS and CDR2 YYNGEE. This CDR3 has 13 residues. Trimming left V 0 bases short and J 6 bases short, with 7 bases between. CDR3 in DNA: TGTGCCAGCAGCGTAGATCAGGGCAATGAGCAGTTCTTC. It specifies CASSVDQGNEQFF.

This clone was observed a handful of times. V and J are TRBV21-1 and TRBJ2-5; TRBD1 is taken as the D call from the table, unchecked against the DNA. TRBV21-1 has pseudogene status. The CDR3 sequence is 16 residues long. CDR3 sequence reads: CASSKEGAGGCETQYF. CDR3 bases: TGTGCCAGCAGCAAAGAGGGGGCAGGGGGATGTGAGACCCAGTACTTC.

The chain combines TRBV19 with TRBJ1-4, with TRBD1 as a possible D gene (5 bases). The CDR3 contains 15 residues. CDR1 and CDR2 from the germline V gene are LNHDA and SQIVND (reference sequence). V was shortened by 6 bases and J by 5 bases, with 16 bases between the two germline ends. CDR3 nucleotides: TGTGCCAGTAGAAGGGTTCTCCGGGGGAATGAAAAACTGTTTTTT. Its protein product is CASRRVLRGNEKLFF.

This chain connects TRBV5-1 to TRBJ2-5; D uncertain. In germline, CDR1 is SGHRS, CDR2 YFSETQ. Trimming removed 5 bases at V and 0 bases at J, with 5 bases between. This CDR3 is 12 amino acids long. The CDR3 reads CASREDQETQYF. The DNA for the CDR3 is TGCGCCAGCAGAGAGGACCAAGAGACCCAGTACTTC.